Listed below are T cell receptor beta chains from one sample, sequenced in a study of technical replicates of blood from a handful of donors. Libraries were prepared by immunoSEQ multiplex PCR; TCRdb keeps only in-frame clonotypes and omits some of them. The sample yields 84,000 or so clones, about 95% seen once. The sequenced sample consisted of T cells isolated from PBMCs. Receptors originate from a human donor in good health. Both conserved end residues are part of each CDR3. Fields, in order: CDR3 protein, J gene, V gene.

CDR3: CSVAGTGTLSPGNTIYF
J: TRBJ1-3
V: TRBV29-1

CDR3: CASSLTRDTQYF
J: TRBJ2-3
V: TRBV7-2

CDR3: CASSLGGIYNEQFF
J: TRBJ2-1
V: TRBV7-9

CDR3: CASSLPGAGELFF
J: TRBJ2-2
V: TRBV11-2

CDR3: CASSLSGSASYNEQFF
J: TRBJ2-1
V: TRBV5-1

CDR3: CASSPREPAGGDTQYF
J: TRBJ2-3
V: TRBV18

CDR3: CASSPQVGRDEQYF
J: TRBJ2-7
V: TRBV6-5

CDR3: CAIIAGSSYNEQFF
J: TRBJ2-1
V: TRBV10-2

CDR3: CASSPRDFGGYTF
J: TRBJ1-2
V: TRBV18

CDR3: CASSLDSWYQETQYF
J: TRBJ2-5
V: TRBV5-1

CDR3: CASSFGVRQGIVEQFF
J: TRBJ2-1
V: TRBV5-1

CDR3: CAISISLAGVNEQYF
J: TRBJ2-7
V: TRBV10-3

CDR3: CASSEGGTVPQHF
J: TRBJ1-5
V: TRBV10-1

CDR3: CASSEAVAGTSGSTGTGELFF
J: TRBJ2-2
V: TRBV6-1

CDR3: CASSLTVVAGTPSTDTQYF
J: TRBJ2-3
V: TRBV7-3

CDR3: CASSLPRRTSGRGNEQFF
J: TRBJ2-1
V: TRBV5-6

CDR3: CASSAGTGFQPQHF
J: TRBJ1-5
V: TRBV9

CDR3: CASSNGGTIYF
J: TRBJ1-3
V: TRBV27

CDR3: CASTPPGGRDMYEQYF
J: TRBJ2-7
V: TRBV7-7

CDR3: CASSLTASYEQYF
J: TRBJ2-7
V: TRBV27

CDR3: CASSLGTSTGAFF
J: TRBJ1-1
V: TRBV5-1

CDR3: CASSLVFGGGEEQYF
J: TRBJ2-7
V: TRBV7-9

CDR3: CASSRHTFASTIPSGNTIYF
J: TRBJ1-3
V: TRBV28

CDR3: CASSLGLAGLEQYF
J: TRBJ2-7
V: TRBV5-1

CDR3: CAWRDRGRGNTEAFF
J: TRBJ1-1
V: TRBV30

CDR3: CASSIEAQGEETQYF
J: TRBJ2-5
V: TRBV19

CDR3: CASMDRLTYEQYF
J: TRBJ2-7
V: TRBV5-8